This T cell receptor beta chain was sequenced for a study of blood T cell repertoires in COVID-19. Whole-study context: Sources were T cells, B-cell-depleted T cells, or PBMCs; the material itself was cDNA or gDNA.

Cohort placement rested on clinical history that participants reported themselves. In the original analysis: Amplification of reference gene primers was used by the study to estimate nucleated cell counts. Sequencing was performed with immunoSEQ multiplex PCR; in TCRdb, only in-frame clones are kept and a portion is missing. For V, J and clone size, that table is used; D and trimming come from the DNA. Of 330,000 or so clones listed, over 75% are singletons. Sequencing was done on a sample of PBMCs or T cells enriched from blood (not recorded which). The source is a man aged 40-55 years in a cohort exposed to, infected with or recovered from COVID-19 (not recorded which).

CDR3 residues: CAWSVKGRNVGAAGYTF. Written as DNA, the CDR3 is TGTGCCTGGAGTGTAAAGGGCCGAAACGTTGGGGCCGCTGGCTACACCTTC. The chain combines TRBV30 with TRBJ1-2, with D tentatively TRBD1 (5 bases). Germline CDR1 and CDR2: GTSNPN and SVGIG (reference sequence). The CDR3 totals 17 residues. Trimming removed 0 bases at V and 7 bases at J, with 24 bases between.